Following are 20 T cell receptor beta chains from one sample sequenced in a study of blood T cells in healthy people across ages. Primers used in a second PCR of about 6 to 11 cycles were a sample-barcoded 5' primer and a J-beta primer mix. TCRdb re-derived calls from the 5' RACE reads in MiXCR, one entry per CDR3 protein. The sample records roughly 800,000 distinct CDR3 sequences, more than 20% being singletons. These same data were also listed under a study on T cells of mothers and their children.

The sequenced sample was blood. The receptor source for this set is a boy between 5 and 17 years old in good health.

V is TRBV28 and J is TRBJ2-7; D perhaps matches TRBD2 (6 bases). The V end lost 3 bases, the J end lost 13 bases, and 16 bases lay between the germline ends. There are 12 residues in the CDR3. From germline, CDR1 is MDHEN and CDR2 SYDVKM. CDR3 loop: CASSLNAGTEYF. In nucleotides, the CDR3 is TGTGCCAGCAGTTTGAACGCGGGAACGGAATACTTC.

The chain joins TRBV20-1 to TRBJ2-7; possible D gene TRBD2, 6 bases. V lost 0 bases to trimming and J lost 1 base, with 13 bases between them. CDR3 size: 15 residues. Germline values: CDR1 DFQATT, CDR2 SNEGSKA (reference sequence). For the CDR3, the DNA is TGCAGTGCTAGAGATCGGGGGAGAGTATCCTACGAGCAGTACTTC. Its translation: CSARDRGRVSYEQYF.

This clonotype was seen only a few times. The chain links TRBV28 to TRBJ2-4; 12 nucleotides line up with TRBD2. V trimming: 2 bases; J trimming: 4 bases; junction bases outside the gene matches: 3. Germline V gene data show CDR1 as MDHEN and CDR2 as SYDVKM. There are 16 residues in the CDR3. As DNA, the CDR3 is TGTGCCAGCAGTTTAGGACTAGCGGGGTCGAAAAACATTCAGTACTTC. Translation gives CASSLGLAGSKNIQYF.

This chain joins TRBV10-3 and TRBJ2-7; possibly TRBD2 for D (6 bases). From germline, CDR1 is ENHRY and CDR2 SYGVKD. The CDR3 totals 14 residues. Trimming cost V 3 bases and J 6 bases, with 15 bases left between them. CDR3 DNA: TGTGCCATCAGTGAAATGGGGGGTTTAGGCGAGCAGTACTTC. Protein sequence: CAISEMGGLGEQYF.

This clonotype has more than one count but fewer than ten. This rearrangement joins TRBV7-8 to TRBJ2-1; TRBD2 aligns across 12 bases. This CDR3 has 19 amino acids. CDR1 is SGHVS, CDR2 FQNEAQ, per germline. The V and J ends lost 5 bases and 0 bases, in that order; junction bases with no gene match: 11. Written as DNA, the CDR3 is TGTGCCAGCAGCCCACGGACTAGCGGGATCACACCCTCCTACAATGAGCAGTTCTTC. Residues: CASSPRTSGITPSYNEQFF.

The V gene is TRBV4-3, the J gene TRBJ1-3, with D unclear. V was clipped by 0 bases and J by 6 bases, with 12 bases between them. CDR1 is LGHNA and CDR2 is YSLEER in the germline V gene. The CDR3 totals 15 residues. CDR3 bases: TGCGCCAGCAGCCAAGAGATGACGGGCCTAAACACCATATATTTT. Translated: CASSQEMTGLNTIYF.

This clonotype was observed a few times. This chain joins TRBV21-1 and TRBJ2-5; the D call TRBD1 from the table was never checked on the DNA. TRBV21-1 is annotated as a pseudogene. The CDR3 has 16 residues. The CDR3 protein is CASRCGGGCRQETQYF. The DNA for the CDR3 is TGTGCCAGCAGGTGTGGTGGGGGCTGTAGGCAAGAGACCCAGTACTTC.

The chain employs TRBV12-3 or TRBV12-4 and TRBJ1-2; no clear D gene. CDR3 length equals 12 residues. With 0 bases removed from V and 8 bases from J, the gap between germline ends came to 7 bases. The CDR3 spells CASSLALEGYTF. CDR3 sequence (DNA): TGTGCCAGCAGTTTAGCGCTGGAGGGCTACACCTTC.

The chain links TRBV7-9 to TRBJ1-1, with D tentatively TRBD1 (6 bases). Looked up from germline, CDR1 is SEHNR and CDR2 is FQNEAQ (reference sequence). Between the trimmed V and J ends, which lost 1 base and 1 base, there was a span of 13 bases. This CDR3 has 16 amino acids. The CDR3 is CASSLDSGRGNTEAFF. DNA of the CDR3: TGTGCCAGCAGCTTAGATAGCGGCAGGGGGAACACTGAAGCTTTCTTT.

A word on this clonotype: Germline is not matched at one junction end, which may reflect a read error. J is TRBJ2-5 and V is TRBV30; possibly TRBD1 for D (6 bases). Germline assignment: CDR1 GTSNPN and CDR2 SVGIG (reference sequence). The CDR3 spans 13 residues. CDR3 DNA: TGTGCCTGGAGTGGACAATCCTTAGGGGGTGGTTTCTTC. This encodes CAWSGQSLGGGFF.

This rearrangement joins TRBV3-1 to TRBJ1-3, with no clear D. Per the germline V gene, CDR1 is LGHDT and CDR2 is YNNKEL (reference sequence). V lost 0 bases and J lost 0, with 12 bases in between. The length of the CDR3 is 17 residues. Here the CDR3 reads CASSQDWLQLSGNTIYF. The CDR3 DNA sequence: TGTGCCAGCAGCCAAGATTGGCTGCAACTCTCTGGAAACACCATATATTTT.

The gene calls are TRBV7-9 and TRBJ2-7; unclear D gene. The CDR3 is 13 residues long. Germline V gene sequence: CDR1 SEHNR, CDR2 FQNEAQ (reference sequence). V gave up 5 bases and J gave up 6 bases, with 14 bases separating them. The DNA of the CDR3 is TGTGCCAGCAGCGATACCCCTCTACCCGAGCAGTACTTC. Translated: CASSDTPLPEQYF.

This clonotype was seen many times. The chain joins TRBV4-3 to TRBJ2-5, with D uncertain. TRBJ2-1 matches the DNA end more closely, so the J call is doubtful. The CDR3 extends over 15 amino acids. Germline loops: CDR1 LGHNA, CDR2 YSLEER. The CDR3, as DNA: TGCGCCAGCAGCCAAGATGTCGGGTACAGCGATGAGCAGTTCTTC. This translates into CASSQDVGYSDEQFF.

Concerning this clonotype itself: At one end, the junction sequence differs from germline, possibly due to a read error. As DNA, the CDR3 is TGTGCCAGCAGCGTAGCGGGACTAGCGATTTCCTACAATGAGCAGTTCTTC. Amino acid sequence: CASSVAGLAISYNEQFF. The chain combines TRBV7-2 with TRBJ2-1; 10 positions agree with TRBD2. The CDR3 is 17 residues long. CDR1 is SGHTA, CDR2 FQGNSA, per germline.

The rearrangement uses TRBV30 and TRBJ1-5, with D possibly TRBD1 on 6 matching bases. The CDR3 spans 13 residues. Trimming left V 8 bases short and J 0 bases short, with 11 bases between. CDR1 GTSNPN and CDR2 SVGIG come from the germline V gene (reference sequence). DNA for the CDR3: TGTGCCGTCCAGGGGTATAGCAATCAGCCCCAGCATTTT. Translating gives CAVQGYSNQPQHF.

The chain links TRBV10-3 to TRBJ1-1; TRBD1 might be the D (5 bases). The V gene's germline CDR1 is ENHRY and CDR2 SYGVKD. The CDR3 is made up of 13 amino acids. V lost 4 bases and J lost 2, with 8 bases in between. CDR3 loop: CAISAGGNTEAFF. CDR3 in DNA: TGTGCCATCAGTGCCGGGGGAAACACTGAAGCTTTCTTT.

Only a few counts were recorded for this clonotype. The V call is TRBV29-1, the J call TRBJ2-3; D not certain. This CDR3 has 13 residues. V was clipped by 0 bases and J by 1 base, with 5 bases between them. Germline CDR1 SQVTM, CDR2 ANQGSEA. The CDR3 loop reads CSVEDPGTDTQYF. CDR3 coding DNA: TGCAGCGTTGAAGATCCGGGCACAGATACGCAGTATTTT.

This rearrangement joins TRBV6-1 to TRBJ2-5; no clear D gene. Trimming cost V 6 bases and J 4 bases, with 21 bases left between them. The CDR3 spans 16 residues. Germline assignment: CDR1 MNHNS and CDR2 SASEGT. The DNA for the CDR3 is TGTGCCAGCAGCCAAACCCTCCCCGGACCGAGAGAGACCCAGTACTTC. Translation gives CASSQTLPGPRETQYF.

This clonotype was counted between two and nine times. The chain employs TRBV25-1 and TRBJ2-3; tentative D call: TRBD1 (5 bases). The CDR3 length is 11 residues. Germline V gene sequence: CDR1 MGHDK, CDR2 SYGVNS. The V end lost 10 bases, the J end lost 3 bases, and 8 bases lay between the germline ends. CDR3 bases: TGTGCCACAGGGATAACAGATACGCAGTATTTT. Translation: CATGITDTQYF.

The table lists this clonotype with a few counts. The rearrangement links TRBV20-1 to TRBJ2-5; TRBD2 agrees at 12 bases. Germline values: CDR1 DFQATT, CDR2 SNEGSKA (reference sequence). The CDR3 is 15 amino acids. J gave up 1 base and V 5 bases, and 5 bases lay outside the gene matches. CDR3 bases: TGCAGTGCTCGGCCGGGACTAGCGGGCCAAGAGACCCAGTACTTC. Translated, it gives CSARPGLAGQETQYF.